This TCR beta chain was recorded in a study of T cell responses to AZD1222 COVID-19 vaccine. About the research overall: Second-dose intervals of approximately 4 or approximately 12 weeks were pooled.

Notes on the study in general: Increases in Spike-specific TCR breadth and depth were seen after two AZD1222 doses.

Points on this clone: Its antigen is unknown.

Using immunoSEQ multiplex PCR, the repertoire was profiled, and TCRdb retains in-frame clones only, with some absent. The table lists 150,000 to 200,000 clones, approximately 92% of them singletons. V trimming: 7 bases; J trimming: 3 bases; junction bases outside the gene matches: 11. This CDR3 region has 15 residues. Germline values: CDR1 MNHEY, CDR2 SVGAGI. J is TRBJ1-2 and V is TRBV6-5; 7 positions match TRBD1. Sequencing used peripheral blood, obtained on day 0 of AZD1222 vaccination. This clonotype originated in an adult in good health. This CDR3 is CASTRSDRDDYGYTF. DNA of the CDR3: TGTGCCAGCACCAGGAGTGACAGGGACGACTATGGCTACACCTTC.